The present TCR beta chain was sequenced within a study of blood T cell repertoires in COVID-19 (dated by TCRdb to 2018 to 2021). With respect to the entire study: Samples covering the acute and convalescent phases of COVID-19 were provided by collaborators in the United States, Italy and Spain. The material from the prospective study consisted of cDNA or gDNA derived from T cells, B-cell-depleted T cells, or PBMCs. Subjects who had been exposed to COVID-19, were actively infected with it, or had recovered from it provided the deeply sampled blood TCRbeta repertoires that made up the dataset. The repertoires were made available in a free public database intended to serve as a resource for research on the immune response to SARS-CoV-2. Samples came from the ongoing ImmuneRACE study (first 160 participants) plus 1,254 subjects from 6 global collaborators. Nearly every sample came with metadata listing a de-identified subject ID, COVID-19 status, age in years and sex. HLA class I and class II types, where available, came from metadata supplied by the sample provider rather than from assay-based typing.

Whole blood was collected in K2EDTA tubes by collaborating institutions according to the institutions' own protocols. For TCRbeta analysis, collaborators shipped samples in one of three forms: frozen whole blood, isolated PBMCs, or DNA extracted from either of those sample types. Overall results and qualifications from the work: Clinical and demographic metadata were provided uncurated, with the amount varying by source and participant.

At the junction V is shortened by 8 bases and J by 4 bases, with 14 bases in between. Per the germline V gene, SNHLY is the CDR1 and FYNNEI is the CDR2. Taken from cysteine to phenylalanine, the CDR3 has 13 residues. Left in the record is the CDR3 DNA by itself, 39 bases read in frame from the first base. Of note for this clone: The antigen it binds to is not known. No base quality values were provided; no much bigger clone lies one nucleotide off.

TCRbeta CDR3 regions were amplified from genomic DNA by means of the immunoSEQ Assay, a bias-controlled multiplex PCR. As for the original processing: Nucleated cell counts per sample were estimated from amplification of reference gene primers within the assay. To quantify the absolute abundance of each unique TCRbeta CDR3 rearrangement, sequence reads were collapsed and filtered. For each sample, productive Simpson clonality was calculated as the square root of Simpson's diversity index across productive rearrangements. As stored in TCRdb, this immuneACCESS dataset retains in-frame rearrangements with V and J assigned. A fraction of the clones does not appear; measured against another copy, unresolved V genes explain less than half of the discrepancy, and the remainder lacks a known reason. V, J and clone size derive from that table, while D and trimming were established from the DNA sequence. This sample holds 150,000 or so clones; 80% to 90% were observed only once. The top ten constitute 9.8% of the sample.

This sequence originates from a woman in her forties or fifties with acute or convalescent COVID-19. This chain joins TRBV2 to TRBJ1-2; possibly the D gene is TRBD1, per 6 matching bases. The sample was peripheral blood. The DNA is as follows: TGTGCCAGCCGGGGGGGACAATTCTATGGCTACACCTTC. Its translation reads: CASRGGQFYGYTF.